The 29 T cell receptor beta chains reported below all come from one sample, sequenced in a study of shared clonotypes between healthy human individuals. Sequenced by immunoSEQ multiplex PCR; TCRdb stores in-frame clones only, minus some. The sample has some 1,400,000 clones; over 95% are singletons. What was sequenced was naive CD4+ T cells sorted from blood. The subset denotes: CD45RA+ positively selected. All receptors come from a man aged 30 to 45 in good health.

The chain has TRBV29-1 and TRBJ2-3; the D is unclear. Trimming removed 7 bases from V and 1 base from J, with 9 bases in between. CDR3 length: 12 residues. Germline V CDR1 and CDR2: SQVTM, ANQGSEA. As DNA, the CDR3 is TGCAGCGGCCACGGAGGCACAGATACGCAGTATTTT. As protein: CSGHGGTDTQYF.

To note about this clone: Other DNA sequences from this sample encode an identical CDR3 as well. The chain couples TRBV10-3 to TRBJ2-7; D is unclear. Trimming pared 0 bases from V and 5 bases from J, leaving 5 bases between. Germline V CDR1 and CDR2: ENHRY, SYGVKD. The CDR3 sequence is 12 residues long. The CDR3 coding sequence is TGTGCCATCAGTGAGTCTTGGAACGAGCAGTACTTC. This translates into CAISESWNEQYF.

J is TRBJ2-2 and V is TRBV11-3; D unresolved. Germline CDR1 SGHNT, CDR2 YENEEA. The CDR3 is made up of 13 amino acids. The V end was cut by 5 bases, the J end by 6 bases, with 10 bases between. The CDR3 bases are TGTGCCAGCAGCGCCCGGAGTCCCGGGGAGCTGTTTTTT. It encodes CASSARSPGELFF. The full variable domain, completed using reference TRBV11-3 and TRBJ2-2, is EAGVVQSPRYKIIEKKQPVAFWCNPISGHNTLYWYLQNLGQGPELLIRYENEEAVDDSQLPKDRFSAERLKGVDSTLKIQPAELGDSAVYLCASSARSPGELFFGEGSRLTVL.

The chain has TRBV9 and TRBJ2-1, with 14 bases aligning to TRBD2. There are 16 residues in the CDR3. CDR1 is SGDLS and CDR2 is YYNGEE in the germline V gene. Germline trimming cut 4 bases from V and 10 bases from J; bases unmatched to any gene: 10. CDR3 region: CASSPGTSGSVGEQFF. In DNA, the CDR3 is TGTGCCAGCAGCCCCGGGACTAGCGGGAGCGTTGGAGAGCAGTTCTTC.

The rearrangement links TRBV5-1 to TRBJ2-1, with 8 positions matching TRBD2. The length of the CDR3 is 15 residues. Germline-derived CDR1 and CDR2 are SGHRS and YFSETQ. Trimming cost V 1 base and J 9 bases; bases outside gene matches: 9. CDR3 sequence: CASSLRGTSDSEQFF. DNA of the CDR3: TGCGCCAGCAGCTTGCGTGGGACTAGTGATAGTGAGCAGTTCTTC.

This clone was seen just once. The rearrangement links TRBV29-1 to TRBJ2-2; TRBD2 matches 9 bases. The CDR3 is 15 amino acids. V lost 7 bases to trimming and J lost 10 bases; unmatched junction nucleotides: 16. CDR1 is SQVTM and CDR2 is ANQGSEA in the germline V gene. The CDR3 nucleotides read TGCAGCGCTTCTCGGTTAGCGGGAGATAGGCAGGAGCTGTTTTTT. As protein: CSASRLAGDRQELFF.

The CDR3 nucleotides are TGTGCCAGCAGTATGAGGGAGTACGAGCAGTACTTC. Translation gives CASSMREYEQYF. The chain uses TRBV6-1 and TRBJ2-7; D is perhaps TRBD2 (5 bases). V dropped 5 bases and J dropped 4 bases, with 9 bases sitting between them. Germline V gene lookup returns CDR1 MNHNS and CDR2 SASEGT. The CDR3 is 12 amino acids.

The chain recombines TRBV28 with TRBJ2-1; possible D gene TRBD2, 6 bases. The CDR3 loop spans 16 amino acids. V was cut by 3 bases and J by 1 base, with 13 bases left in between. Germline V gene data show CDR1 as MDHEN and CDR2 as SYDVKM. The CDR3 loop reads CASSFYGGRSYNEQFF. The CDR3 DNA sequence: TGTGCCAGCAGTTTTTACGGGGGAAGGTCCTACAATGAGCAGTTCTTC.

The chain employs TRBV2 and TRBJ1-4; TRBD1 matches at 7 bases. V dropped 5 bases and J dropped 7; count of bases not matched to a gene: 10. Per germline, CDR1 SNHLY and CDR2 FYNNEI. The CDR3 totals 15 residues. The CDR3 nucleotides are TGTGCCAGCAGTTTTGACAGGGCTGGGGCTGAAAAACTGTTTTTT. Its translation: CASSFDRAGAEKLFF.

The rearrangement uses TRBV5-1 and TRBJ2-7, with D unresolved. The CDR3 has 15 amino acids. Trimming shortened V by 4 bases and J by 3 bases, and 17 bases separated the two germline ends. Germline V lookup: CDR1 SGHRS, CDR2 YFSETQ. The CDR3 loop is CASSPLVSFDYEQYF. CDR3 DNA: TGCGCCAGCAGCCCCCTAGTTTCATTCGACTACGAGCAGTACTTC.

The chain combines TRBV11-1 with TRBJ2-1; D tentatively fits TRBD1 or TRBD2 (5 bases each). The CDR3 length is 15 residues. Looked up from germline, CDR1 is SGHAT and CDR2 is FQDESV (reference sequence). Trimming stripped 7 bases from V and 3 bases from J, with 16 bases between. The CDR3 DNA follows: TGTGCCAGCACCCTTTCCGGGGCCGGCTACAATGAGCAGTTCTTC. It translates to CASTLSGAGYNEQFF. Based on the CDR3 plus reference TRBV11-1 and TRBJ2-1, the full variable domain is EAEVAQSPRYKITEKSQAVAFWCDPISGHATLYWYRQILGQGPELLVQFQDESVVDDSQLPKDRFSAERLKGVDSTLKIQPAELGDSAMYLCASTLSGAGYNEQFFGPGTRLTVL.

In regard to this clone: One junction end does not reproduce the germline sequence, and a read error may be involved. The chain is built from TRBV7-2 and TRBJ2-7; D may correspond to TRBD1 or TRBD2 (6 bases each). The CDR3 is 13 residues long. CDR1 SGHTA and CDR2 FQGNSA come from the germline V gene. CDR3 sequence reads: CASSPRGLANPSF. In DNA form, the CDR3 reads TGTGCCAGCAGCCCCCGGGGGCTCGCTAATCCGTCCTTC.

The gene calls are TRBV27 and TRBJ2-7; D call uncertain. The CDR3 runs to 15 residues. V lost 2 bases and J lost 0, with 11 bases in between. The V gene's germline CDR1 is MNHEY and CDR2 SMNVEV (reference sequence). The CDR3 nucleotides are TGTGCCAGCAGTTTACTGCGGCGGAGCTCCTACGAGCAGTACTTC. This codes for CASSLLRRSSYEQYF.

This clone was observed once. The sample holds other DNA sequences that translate to the same CDR3. The genes are TRBV10-3 and TRBJ2-7; 8 bases match TRBD1. CDR1 and CDR2 (germline): ENHRY, SYGVKD. J was trimmed by 2 bases and V by 2 bases; bases with no gene match: 2. CDR3 length: 14 amino acids. In DNA, the CDR3 is TGTGCCATCAGTGAGGGACAGGGCACCTACGAGCAGTACTTC. Encoded protein: CAISEGQGTYEQYF.

This chain uses TRBV4-2 with TRBJ2-1; 10 bases map to TRBD2. Per germline, CDR1 LGHNA and CDR2 YNFKEQ. Germline trimming cut 4 bases from V and 5 bases from J; bases unmatched to any gene: 14. The length of the CDR3 is 18 residues. The CDR3 nucleotides read TGTGCCAGCAGCCCCCGAGCGGGAGGGCCGTTAGAAGACAATGAGCAGTTCTTC. Translated: CASSPRAGGPLEDNEQFF.

This clone was picked up one time. This chain joins TRBV15 and TRBJ2-1; TRBD2 matches 7 bases. CDR1 LNHNV and CDR2 YYDKDF come from the germline V gene (reference sequence). Unmatched junction bases numbered 5, after V lost 3 bases and J lost 3 bases. The CDR3 is 15 residues long. The CDR3 loop is CATSSLAVSYNEQFF. The DNA for the CDR3 is TGTGCCACCAGCAGCCTAGCGGTAAGCTACAATGAGCAGTTCTTC.

V is TRBV29-1 and J is TRBJ1-5, with TRBD1 identical over 7 bases. CDR1 SQVTM and CDR2 ANQGSEA come from the germline V gene. V was pared by 7 bases and J by 5 bases, with 5 bases of the junction left unmatched. The CDR3 is 12 amino acids. The CDR3 region has the DNA TGCAGCGCCGGACAGGTGGATCAGCCCCAGCATTTT. As protein: CSAGQVDQPQHF.

This clone was picked up one time. CDR3 loop: CAWSVRSEQYF. The CDR3 region has the DNA TGTGCCTGGAGTGTCCGCTCCGAGCAGTACTTC. This chain joins TRBV30 and TRBJ2-7; D unclear. The germline V gene has CDR1 GTSNPN and CDR2 SVGIG (reference sequence). The CDR3 is 11 amino acids. The V end lost 0 bases, the J end lost 6 bases, and 6 bases lay between the germline ends.

This chain links TRBV7-2 with TRBJ2-7; a possible D gene is TRBD2 (5 bases). Germline CDR1 and CDR2: SGHTA and FQGNSA. This CDR3 has 17 amino acids. Trimming left V 1 base short and J 2 bases short, with 18 bases between. The CDR3: CASSLGVIMAGPYEQYF. For the CDR3, the DNA is TGTGCCAGCAGCTTAGGGGTAATAATGGCGGGTCCCTACGAGCAGTACTTC. Using reference TRBV7-2 and TRBJ2-7 for the parts outside the CDR3, the full variable domain is GAGVSQSPSNKVTEKGKDVELRCDPISGHTALYWYRQSLGQGLEFLIYFQGNSAPDKSGLPSDRFSAERTGGSVSTLTIQRTQQEDSAVYLCASSLGVIMAGPYEQYFGPGTRLTVT.

This chain connects TRBV4-1 to TRBJ2-6; no definite D call. V lost 0 bases, J lost 2 bases, and 8 bases lay in between. The CDR3 has 16 amino acids. Germline lookup yields CDR1 MGHRA and CDR2 YSYEKL. This CDR3 reads CASSQDQAAGANVLTF. The CDR3 region has the DNA TGCGCCAGCAGCCAAGATCAGGCGGCTGGGGCCAACGTCCTGACTTTC.

The chain couples TRBV6-1 to TRBJ1-2; 7 positions agree with TRBD1. Germline CDR1 and CDR2: MNHNS and SASEGT. The junction had 9 bases not matched to a gene; V was cut back by 6 bases and J by 2 bases. This CDR3 is 15 amino acids long. This CDR3 is CASRDPRDRNYGYTF. The CDR3, as DNA: TGTGCCAGCAGGGATCCCCGGGACAGAAACTATGGCTACACCTTC.

The rearrangement joins TRBV7-5 to TRBJ2-5; TRBD2 is taken as the D call from the table, unchecked against the DNA. TRBV7-5 is a pseudogene segment. The CDR3 extends over 14 amino acids. This chain's CDR3 is CVRSGRGFQETQYF. Written as DNA, the CDR3 is TGTGTCAGAAGCGGGAGGGGGTTCCAAGAGACCCAGTACTTC.

This chain links TRBV14 with TRBJ2-6; D might be TRBD2 (6 bases). The germline V gene has CDR1 SGHDN and CDR2 FVKESK. Between the trimmed V and J ends, which lost 6 bases and 1 base, there was a span of 7 bases. The CDR3 loop spans 14 amino acids. CDR3 region: CASRRESGANVLTF. Written as DNA, the CDR3 is TGTGCCAGCAGACGGGAGTCTGGGGCCAACGTCCTGACTTTC.

The chain is built from TRBV5-1 and TRBJ2-1, with TRBD2 matching 7 bases. The germline V gene encodes CDR1 SGHRS and CDR2 YFSETQ. The ends lost 2 bases at V and 9 bases at J; junction bases unmatched: 8. The CDR3 is made up of 14 amino acids. CDR3 protein: CASSFDGRNGEQFF. The CDR3 DNA is TGCGCCAGCAGCTTCGACGGGAGGAACGGTGAGCAGTTCTTC.

The chain recombines TRBV7-6 with TRBJ2-5, with 8 bases that match TRBD2. CDR1 and CDR2 (germline): SGHVS, FNYEAQ. J lost 5 bases, V lost 1 base, and 9 bases had no gene match. This CDR3 is 16 amino acids long. This CDR3 reads CASSLGGLVARETQYF. CDR3 DNA sequence: TGTGCCAGCAGCTTAGGGGGACTAGTTGCCCGTGAGACCCAGTACTTC.

In its sample, this clone was seen a few times. The chain joins TRBV2 to TRBJ1-1; the D is unclear. There are 15 residues in the CDR3. Germline V CDR1 and CDR2: SNHLY, FYNNEI. The V and J ends lost 4 bases and 0 bases respectively, with 12 bases between them. The CDR3 DNA sequence: TGTGCCAGCAGTGTACGAGGTCGGATGAACACTGAAGCTTTCTTT. Translated, it gives CASSVRGRMNTEAFF.

CDR3 bases: TGTGCCAGCAGGTACCGAGGGACAGGGGAAAACGGCTACACCTTC. It encodes CASRYRGTGENGYTF. The chain has TRBV2 and TRBJ1-2; 10 bases fit TRBD1. Germline values: CDR1 SNHLY, CDR2 FYNNEI. The CDR3 has 15 amino acids. The V segment lost 6 bases and the J segment 8 bases; nucleotides outside the gene matches: 12.

The V and J genes are TRBV5-1 and TRBJ1-2; 7 bases match TRBD1. The CDR3 sequence is 13 residues long. Germline assignment: CDR1 SGHRS and CDR2 YFSETQ. V dropped 3 bases and J dropped 6; count of bases not matched to a gene: 5. The CDR3 DNA reads TGCGCCAGCAGCTCAGGGGGGTGGCATGGCTACACCTTC. It codes for CASSSGGWHGYTF.

The V call is TRBV5-8, the J call TRBJ1-5, with TRBD1 as a possible D gene (6 bases). The CDR3 is 16 residues long. The germline V gene has CDR1 SGHTS and CDR2 YDEGEE. With 2 bases removed from V and 5 bases from J, the gap between germline ends came to 17 bases. CDR3 DNA: TGTGCCAGCAGCTTACATCCTGGGGGCAGTGATCAGCCCCAGCATTTT. Amino acid sequence: CASSLHPGGSDQPQHF.